These 25 T cell receptor beta chains share one sample of origin, sequenced in a study of Ad26.COV2.S vaccination and SARS-CoV-2 variants. The data were produced by immunoSEQ multiplex PCR, yet TCRdb's version contains in-frame clones alone and is incomplete. This sample has roughly 380,000 clones; about 91% occur once, and the top ten carry roughly 3.9%. Here the sequenced sample was peripheral blood, taken after recovery from COVID-19. These receptors originate from a human donor who had recovered from COVID-19.

V and J are TRBV7-9 and TRBJ1-3, with D hard to call. The germline V gene encodes CDR1 SEHNR and CDR2 FQNEAQ (reference sequence). V lost 1 base to trimming and J lost 4 bases, with 8 bases between them. CDR3 length: 14 residues. CDR3 in DNA: TGTGCCAGCAGCTTAGAGGGCGAGGGAAACACCATATATTTT. Its translation is CASSLEGEGNTIYF.

The gene calls are TRBV13 and TRBJ2-2; D possibly matches TRBD1 or TRBD2 (7 bases each). Trimming pared 5 bases from V and 6 bases from J, leaving 19 bases between. Germline CDR1 PRHDT, CDR2 FYEKMQ (reference sequence). The CDR3 is 16 residues long. CDR3 region: CASSPPGGGRPGELFF. The CDR3 DNA reads as TGTGCCAGCAGCCCCCCAGGGGGGGGGCGGCCCGGGGAGCTGTTTTTT.

The CDR3: CTSSRDSPWTHRELFF. As DNA, the CDR3 is TGCACCAGCAGCCGGGACTCTCCTTGGACCCACCGGGAGCTGTTTTTT. The chain uses TRBV1 and TRBJ2-2; no check of the table's D call, TRBD2, against the DNA was made. TRBV1 is tagged as a pseudogene. The CDR3 totals 16 residues.

The CDR3 region is CASISHLNTEAFF. The CDR3 nucleotides read TGTGCCAGCATTTCCCATCTGAACACTGAAGCTTTCTTT. This chain connects TRBV6-5 to TRBJ1-1; no clear D gene. This CDR3 is 13 amino acids long. Germline V gives CDR1 MNHEY, CDR2 SVGAGI. Trimming cost V 7 bases and J 0 bases, with 9 bases left between them.

The rearrangement joins TRBV28 to TRBJ1-2; D ambiguous. The V gene lost 6 bases and the J gene lost 8 bases, with 7 bases spanning the gap. Germline V gives CDR1 MDHEN, CDR2 SYDVKM. There are 10 residues in the CDR3. Here the CDR3 DNA reads TGTGCCAGCAGAGCGCAGGGCTACACCTTC. Amino acid sequence: CASRAQGYTF.

CDR3 coding DNA: TGTGCCAGCAGCCGGGCCGTAGTACCGGAGTACTTC. The encoded protein is CASSRAVVPEYF. V and J are TRBV25-1 and TRBJ2-7; D is uncertain. The CDR3 has 12 amino acids. Trimming pared 6 bases from V and 11 bases from J, leaving 17 bases between. Germline assignment: CDR1 MGHDK and CDR2 SYGVNS.

The chain joins TRBV27 to TRBJ2-1; D is unresolved. V gave up 4 bases and J gave up 4 bases, with 8 bases separating them. CDR1 and CDR2 from the germline V gene are MNHEY and SMNVEV (reference sequence). This CDR3 is built from 13 residues. CDR3 sequence reads: CASSSGSYNEQFF. The CDR3 nucleotides are TGTGCCAGCAGTTCCGGGTCTTACAATGAGCAGTTCTTC.

This clone was recorded a few times. The chain joins TRBV18 to TRBJ1-1, with 7 bases that match TRBD1. After removal of 2 bases from V and 0 bases from J, the junction contained 6 bases not matched to a gene. This CDR3 has 16 amino acids. Germline V gene lookup returns CDR1 KGHSH and CDR2 LQKENI. Here the CDR3 reads CASSPMAGTVNTEAFF. CDR3 bases: TGTGCCAGCTCACCAATGGCCGGGACAGTGAACACTGAAGCTTTCTTT.

On this clone: Other DNA sequences in this specimen translate into the identical CDR3. The chain recombines TRBV18 with TRBJ2-5, with a tentative D call TRBD2 (6 bases). The germline V and J ends were trimmed by 3 bases and 2 bases, with 10 bases remaining between them. CDR1 KGHSH and CDR2 LQKENI come from the germline V gene. CDR3 length: 14 amino acids. CDR3 in amino acids: CASSPARGQETQYF. CDR3 sequence (DNA): TGTGCCAGCTCACCCGCCCGGGGGCAAGAGACCCAGTACTTC.

This clone showed up just once. The rearrangement uses TRBV24-1 and TRBJ2-7, with 7 positions matching TRBD1. V lost 9 bases, J lost 1 base, and 8 bases stayed unmatched. Germline assignment: CDR1 KGHDR and CDR2 SFDVKD. The CDR3 loop spans 14 amino acids. Here the CDR3 reads CATRDGTESYEQYF. The CDR3 coding sequence is TGTGCCACCCGAGACGGGACAGAGTCCTACGAGCAGTACTTC.

The J gene is TRBJ2-3, the V gene TRBV7-8; 12 nucleotides align to TRBD2. Germline V gives CDR1 SGHVS, CDR2 FQNEAQ. This CDR3 has 15 amino acids. The V gene end was trimmed by 5 bases and the J gene end by 6 bases; junction bases not matched to a gene: 6. The DNA of the CDR3 is TGTGCCAGCAGCCTGACTAGCGGGGGCCCTGATACGCAGTATTTT. Translated: CASSLTSGGPDTQYF.

The chain combines TRBV7-2 with TRBJ2-1; D is unclear. The CDR3 consists of 15 residues. CDR1 and CDR2 from the germline V gene are SGHTA and FQGNSA. Trimming pared 1 base from V and 7 bases from J, leaving 14 bases between. CDR3 nucleotide sequence: TGTGCCAGCAGCTTAGGCTCCGCAATTGGGAATGAGCAGTTCTTC. It yields the protein CASSLGSAIGNEQFF.

This clone was detected a few times. The rearrangement links TRBV2 to TRBJ2-1, with TRBD1 matching over 7 bases. The germline gives CDR1 SNHLY, CDR2 FYNNEI. Germline trimming cut 9 bases from V and 2 bases from J; bases unmatched to any gene: 10. This CDR3 comprises 15 residues. The CDR3 DNA reads as TGTGCCAGTTATACTCCGGGACAGACCTACAATGAGCAGTTCTTC. It yields the protein CASYTPGQTYNEQFF.

The V and J genes are TRBV15 and TRBJ1-4; D unclear. CDR1 and CDR2 (germline): LNHNV, YYDKDF (reference sequence). V lost 0 bases, J lost 0 bases, and 8 bases lay in between. This CDR3 is built from 16 residues. CDR3 sequence: CATSREKHPTNEKLFF. CDR3 DNA sequence: TGTGCCACCAGCAGAGAGAAGCACCCAACTAATGAAAAACTGTTTTTT.

The chain combines TRBV7-9 with TRBJ2-7; the match to TRBD2 covers 11 bases. CDR1 and CDR2 from the germline V gene are SEHNR and FQNEAQ (reference sequence). V shed 6 bases and J 6 bases; nucleotides not matched to a gene: 7. The CDR3 totals 14 residues. The CDR3, as DNA: TGTGCCAGCAGTTCCAACCTAGCGGGGGGCGAGCAGTACTTC. Translation: CASSSNLAGGEQYF.

The chain joins TRBV6-1 to TRBJ1-6; D unclear. CDR1 MNHNS and CDR2 SASEGT come from the germline V gene. Trimming stripped 2 bases from V and 4 bases from J, with 6 bases between. The CDR3 has 14 residues. CDR3 protein: CASSEYLYNSPLHF. The CDR3 nucleotides are TGTGCCAGCAGTGAATACCTGTATAATTCACCCCTCCACTTT.

This sequence joins TRBV5-1 and TRBJ2-3, with 10 bases that match TRBD1. V was clipped by 4 bases and J by 1 base; unmatched bases: 15. The CDR3 is 19 residues long. Germline V gene sequence: CDR1 SGHRS, CDR2 YFSETQ. The CDR3 DNA reads as TGCGCCAGCAGCCTTCCTCTCCCGGGACAGGGGAAAGGCACAGATACGCAGTATTTT. This gives the protein CASSLPLPGQGKGTDTQYF. Filled out from reference TRBV5-1 and TRBJ2-3, the complete variable domain reads KAGVTQTPRYLIKTRGQQVTLSCSPISGHRSVSWYQQTPGQGLQFLFEYFSETQRNKGNFPGRFSGRQFSNSRSEMNVSTLELGDSALYLCASSLPLPGQGKGTDTQYFGPGTRLTVL.

The J gene is TRBJ2-3, the V gene TRBV10-3; no clear D gene. The CDR3 loop spans 11 amino acids. V dropped 4 bases and J dropped 5 bases, with 4 bases sitting between them. Germline V gene sequence: CDR1 ENHRY, CDR2 SYGVKD. As DNA, the CDR3 is TGTGCCATCAGTGGCGGAGATACGCAGTATTTT. Its protein product is CAISGGDTQYF.

The DNA of the CDR3 is TGTGCCAGCCGTCCGGACAGCCAGAACACTGAAGCTTTCTTT. This translates into CASRPDSQNTEAFF. The gene calls are TRBV11-1 and TRBJ1-1; D possibly corresponds to TRBD1 (6 bases). The CDR3 loop spans 14 amino acids. Deletions cut 8 bases from V and 1 base from J, with 14 bases between. Germline V gives CDR1 SGHAT, CDR2 FQDESV (reference sequence).

This CDR3 reads CASSEEEGLGVQAEAFF. CDR3 DNA sequence: TGTGCCAGCAGTGAAGAGGAGGGTTTGGGTGTACAGGCTGAAGCTTTCTTT. The rearrangement links TRBV6-1 to TRBJ1-1; tentative D call: TRBD1 (5 bases). This CDR3 is built from 17 residues. V lost 1 base and J 6 bases, leaving 21 bases between the germline ends. The germline V gene has CDR1 MNHNS and CDR2 SASEGT.

J is TRBJ2-1 and V is TRBV10-2, with 12 bases matching TRBD1. CDR1 and CDR2 from the germline V gene are WSHSY and SAAADI. This CDR3 contains 20 residues. The V segment lost 6 bases and the J segment 0 bases; nucleotides outside the gene matches: 15. The CDR3: CASRPGMGTGGAFSYNEQFF. The CDR3 nucleotides read TGCGCCAGCAGGCCCGGAATGGGGACAGGGGGCGCGTTCTCCTACAATGAGCAGTTCTTC.

This clone came up a few times. V gene TRBV5-4 combines with J gene TRBJ2-7, with TRBD1 matching 7 bases. Germline lookup yields CDR1 SGHNT and CDR2 YYREEE (reference sequence). After removal of 0 bases from V and 0 bases from J, the junction contained 3 bases not matched to a gene. This CDR3 is built from 15 residues. The CDR3, as DNA: TGTGCCAGCAGCTTGGAGGCAGGGGGCTCCTACGAGCAGTACTTC. Translated: CASSLEAGGSYEQYF.

The chain recombines TRBV5-4 with TRBJ1-1, with D possibly matching TRBD1 (6 bases). The germline CDR1 and CDR2 sequences are SGHNT and YYREEE (reference sequence). This CDR3 is built from 12 residues. V was shortened by 4 bases and J by 7 bases, with 11 bases between the two germline ends. CDR3: CASSEGQLEAFF. CDR3 in DNA: TGTGCCAGCAGCGAAGGACAGCTTGAAGCTTTCTTT.

V usage is TRBV24-1 and J usage is TRBJ2-5; D is possibly TRBD2 (6 bases). CDR3 length equals 14 residues. From germline, CDR1 is KGHDR and CDR2 SFDVKD. V dropped 5 bases and J dropped 7 bases, with 16 bases sitting between them. The CDR3 DNA follows: TGTGCCACCAGTGCCAGCTCTGGGCGGGGGACCCAGTACTTC. The encoded protein is CATSASSGRGTQYF.

A single count supports this clone. The V gene is TRBV10-2, the J gene TRBJ2-5; 8 bases map to TRBD2. This CDR3 is built from 13 residues. The V and J ends lost 6 bases and 1 base, in that order; junction bases with no gene match: 1. CDR1 WSHSY and CDR2 SAAADI come from the germline V gene. The CDR3, as DNA: TGCGCCAGCAGGCGGGGGGCCCAAGAGACCCAGTACTTC. Translating it yields CASRRGAQETQYF.